Described below is a single TCR beta chain sequence and its context. Its specificity is unknown. The record originates from a study of cytomegalovirus exposure and HLA in healthy donors. Study details: Assignment to the Caucasian-associated ancestry cluster applied to approximately 80% of the approximately 420 genotyped donors.

Study results and caveats: There were some public TCRs occurring in many donors, but most TCR sequences were rare. There were under 200 TCR beta chains listed as cytomegalovirus-associated. A missense DCLRE1C variant was associated with V- and J-gene trimming of TCR beta chains in a later analysis, and an independent cohort replicated the association.

The germline CDR1 and CDR2 sequences are SGDLS and YYNGEE. Trimming at V came to 4 bases and at J to 2 bases, leaving 11 bases not matched to a gene. The CDR3 loop spans 16 amino acids. Amplification used 60 Vbeta primers and 13 Jbeta primers. Only in-frame clones appear in the TCRdb table, and some are missing; sequencing was by immunoSEQ multiplex PCR. In the table there are some 150,000 clones, around two thirds of which are singletons. Sequencing used PBMCs. The TCR comes from a woman in her forties in good health and CMV-seronegative. The chain combines TRBV9 with TRBJ2-7; 8 bases align to TRBD1. DNA for the CDR3: TGTGCCAGCAGCCCCCAGCTCGGGACAGGCCCCTACGAGCAGTACTTC. Translation gives CASSPQLGTGPYEQYF.